This T cell receptor beta chain was sequenced for a study of blood T cell repertoires in COVID-19. Across the study: Acute and convalescent COVID-19 specimens originated in the United States, Italy and Spain. Nucleic acid was either cDNA or gDNA, and it came from T cells, B-cell-depleted T cells, or PBMCs.

Authors' processing steps: Estimates of nucleated cell counts were drawn from the amplification of reference gene primers. TCRdb keeps only in-frame clones here, not all; method: immunoSEQ multiplex PCR. That table is the source of V, J and clone size, and D and trimming were worked out from the DNA. This table holds around 220,000 clones, over 75% found once. The CDR3 consists of 13 residues. Germline-derived CDR1 and CDR2 are SNHLY and FYNNEI. Trimming removed 5 bases at V and 1 base at J, with 8 bases between. The V and J genes are TRBV2 and TRBJ1-2, with D possibly TRBD1 on 6 matching bases. The TCR comes from a man between 45 and 60 years old with acute or convalescent COVID-19. Sequencing input: peripheral blood. The CDR3 spells CASSRDINYGYTF. The DNA for the CDR3 is TGTGCCAGCAGTAGGGACATTAACTATGGCTACACCTTC. The complete variable domain, with remaining parts taken from reference TRBV2 and TRBJ1-2, reads EPEVTQTPSHQVTQMGQEVILRCVPISNHLYFYWYRQILGQKVEFLVSFYNNEISEKSEIFDDQFSVERPDGSNFTLKIRSTKLEDSAMYFCASSRDINYGYTFGSGTRLTVV.